The 19 T cell receptor beta chains below were found in one sample sequenced in a study of shared T cell receptors in the human thymus. Assay: immunoSEQ multiplex PCR; the TCRdb copy retains only in-frame clones and omits some. The table has roughly 410,000 clones, roughly 94% seen once. Material: thymocytes. These receptor sequences come from a human donor.

The CDR3 sequence is CASSRRGRQKSTDTQYF. CDR3 DNA: TGTGCCAGCAGCAGGCGCGGGAGACAGAAAAGCACAGATACGCAGTATTTT. The chain combines TRBV21-1 with TRBJ2-3; the D call in the table, TRBD2, was not verified against the DNA. TRBV21-1 is marked as a pseudogene. The CDR3 sequence is 17 residues long.

The genes are TRBV4-2 and TRBJ2-5; D remains ambiguous. CDR3 size: 12 residues. V was shortened by 0 bases and J by 5 bases, with 4 bases between the two germline ends. Germline CDR1 reads LGHNA; CDR2 reads YNFKEQ. CDR3 bases: TGTGCCAGCAGCCAAGATGTGGAGACCCAGTACTTC. Its translation: CASSQDVETQYF.

The sample holds one count of this clone. V is TRBV2 and J is TRBJ1-2; no definite D call. CDR3 length equals 15 residues. Germline V CDR1 and CDR2: SNHLY, FYNNEI. V was pared by 2 bases and J by 1 base, with 11 bases between. The CDR3 spells CASSEKGYSNYGYTF. CDR3 in DNA: TGTGCCAGCAGTGAAAAAGGGTACAGTAACTATGGCTACACCTTC.

J is TRBJ2-3 and V is TRBV5-1; D may match TRBD1 or TRBD2 (5 bases each). The V gene's germline CDR1 is SGHRS and CDR2 YFSETQ. Trimming shortened V by 7 bases and J by 1 base, and 10 bases separated the two germline ends. This CDR3 is built from 13 residues. The CDR3 coding sequence is TGCGCCAGCGGGGACGGGGGCACAGATACGCAGTATTTT. It yields the protein CASGDGGTDTQYF.

This sequence joins TRBV29-1 and TRBJ2-7; 10 positions agree with TRBD1. This CDR3 contains 13 residues. Per the germline V gene, CDR1 is SQVTM and CDR2 is ANQGSEA. V dropped 8 bases and J dropped 4; count of bases not matched to a gene: 8. CDR3 loop: CSMDGQGGYEQYF. The CDR3 DNA sequence: TGCAGCATGGACGGACAGGGGGGATACGAGCAGTACTTC.

The V gene is TRBV21-1, the J gene TRBJ2-5; the table gives TRBD1 as D, unverified against the DNA. TRBV21-1 constitutes a pseudogene. The length of the CDR3 is 17 residues. The CDR3 region is CASSGPIRGKYQETQYF. For the CDR3, the DNA is TGTGCCAGCAGCGGACCCATAAGGGGGAAGTACCAAGAGACCCAGTACTTC.

This chain joins TRBV4-3 and TRBJ2-1; 10 bases map to TRBD2. CDR3 size: 17 residues. Losses at the gene ends were 4 bases for V and 2 bases for J; bases not matched to a gene: 8. Germline CDR1 reads LGHNA; CDR2 reads YSLEER. The CDR3 protein is CASSPSPSGSAYNEQFF. The CDR3 nucleotides read TGCGCCAGCAGCCCGAGCCCTAGCGGGAGCGCCTACAATGAGCAGTTCTTC.

This clone came up once. A junction boundary mismatches the germline segment, possibly from a read error. This chain links TRBV5-4 with TRBJ2-7, with 9 bases matching TRBD1. The CDR3 covers 14 residues. Germline values: CDR1 SGHNT, CDR2 YYREEE (reference sequence). CDR3 nucleotide sequence: TGTGCCAGCAGCTTAAGACAGGGGGAACACGAGCGGTACTTC. It yields the protein CASSLRQGEHERYF.

The count of this clone is one. V usage is TRBV7-8 and J usage is TRBJ2-1; 12 bases are a match to TRBD2. Germline V gene sequence: CDR1 SGHVS, CDR2 FQNEAQ. Losses at the gene ends were 4 bases for V and 2 bases for J; bases not matched to a gene: 9. CDR3 length equals 18 residues. The CDR3 sequence is CASSWLAGGPGTYNEQFF. DNA of the CDR3: TGTGCCAGCAGCTGGCTAGCGGGAGGGCCGGGAACCTACAATGAGCAGTTCTTC.

The chain combines TRBV6-6 with TRBJ2-3; 7 bases line up with TRBD2. Germline CDR1 reads MNHNY; CDR2 reads SVGAGI (reference sequence). This CDR3 spans 14 amino acids. V dropped 8 bases and J dropped 4; count of bases not matched to a gene: 9. The CDR3 DNA follows: TGTGCCAGCCTGCATATCCGGGAGGCAGATACGCAGTATTTT. This gives the protein CASLHIREADTQYF.

V and J are TRBV6-5 and TRBJ1-5; no reliable D call. This CDR3 region has 14 residues. V lost 11 bases and J 0 bases, leaving 14 bases between the germline ends. The germline V gene has CDR1 MNHEY and CDR2 SVGAGI. CDR3 protein: CAGWARYSNQPQHF. Written as DNA, the CDR3 is TGTGCCGGATGGGCAAGATATAGCAATCAGCCCCAGCATTTT.

The chain uses TRBV6-5 and TRBJ1-1, with no clear D. The CDR3 spans 13 residues. Germline V CDR1 and CDR2: MNHEY, SVGAGI. V was pared by 4 bases and J by 7 bases, with 13 bases between. The CDR3 reads CASSSRYRFEAFF. CDR3 nucleotides: TGTGCCAGCAGTTCCCGTTATAGATTTGAAGCTTTCTTT.

The CDR3 DNA is TGTGCCAGTAGTATTAGACACTTCACTGAAGCTTTCTTT. Its translation: CASSIRHFTEAFF. The V call is TRBV19, the J call TRBJ1-1; D gene uncertain. The V end was cut by 3 bases, the J end by 4 bases, with 9 bases between. The CDR3 is 13 residues long. Germline V gene lookup returns CDR1 LNHDA and CDR2 SQIVND (reference sequence).

This chain connects TRBV19 to TRBJ2-5; D gene ambiguous. V was trimmed by 0 bases and J by 5 bases, leaving 19 bases between them. The CDR3 is 17 residues long. Per germline, CDR1 LNHDA and CDR2 SQIVND (reference sequence). CDR3 loop: CASSIDHSSGQRETQYF. The CDR3 bases are TGTGCCAGTAGTATAGATCATAGTAGTGGCCAAAGGGAGACCCAGTACTTC.

The rearrangement joins TRBV19 to TRBJ2-2; tentative D call: TRBD1 (6 bases). V dropped 8 bases and J dropped 1 base, with 11 bases sitting between them. The CDR3 covers 14 residues. Germline lookup yields CDR1 LNHDA and CDR2 SQIVND (reference sequence). CDR3 residues: CASALQGNTGELFF. The CDR3 bases are TGTGCCAGTGCCCTACAGGGGAACACCGGGGAGCTGTTTTTT.

V usage is TRBV25-1 and J usage is TRBJ2-1, with D hard to call. Trimming took 1 base from V and 4 from J, leaving 14 bases between them. From germline, CDR1 is MGHDK and CDR2 SYGVNS. The CDR3 extends over 16 amino acids. As DNA, the CDR3 is TGTGCCAGCAGTGAATTATCTGGACCTCTTTACAATGAGCAGTTCTTC. It codes for CASSELSGPLYNEQFF.

The V call is TRBV28, the J call TRBJ2-4; D possibly corresponds to TRBD2 (6 bases). V was trimmed by 6 bases and J by 0 bases, leaving 18 bases between them. Germline lookup yields CDR1 MDHEN and CDR2 SYDVKM. The CDR3 totals 17 residues. This CDR3 is CASSLVSGGIAKNIQYF. The DNA of the CDR3 is TGTGCCAGCAGCCTAGTGTCGGGCGGGATAGCCAAAAACATTCAGTACTTC.

This clone was picked up a small number of times. This chain uses TRBV27 with TRBJ2-1, with a weak D call TRBD2 (7 bases). Germline V CDR1 and CDR2: MNHEY, SMNVEV (reference sequence). The CDR3 spans 16 residues. The ends were cut back, 3 bases at V and 5 bases at J, with 17 bases in the middle. The CDR3 DNA sequence: TGTGCCAGCAGTTTCGGGATGAGGGGGGGGCACAATGAGCAGTTCTTC. It translates to CASSFGMRGGHNEQFF.

In its sample, this clone was seen a few times. V is TRBV5-1 and J is TRBJ1-4; D perhaps matches TRBD1 (5 bases). CDR3 length: 14 residues. Germline lookup yields CDR1 SGHRS and CDR2 YFSETQ. V lost 2 bases to trimming and J lost 7 bases, with 12 bases between them. CDR3 nucleotides: TGCGCCAGCAGCTTAGCTGGGGGGGGTGAAAAACTGTTTTTT. Translated, it gives CASSLAGGGEKLFF.